The next 7 T cell receptor beta chains were all read from a single sample in a study of blood T cells in healthy people across ages. The second PCR ran roughly 6 to 11 cycles with a sample-barcoded 5' primer and J-beta primers. TCRdb reprocessed the 5' RACE reads with MiXCR, giving one entry per CDR3 protein. The sample has 600,000 or so distinct CDR3 sequences, about 28% seen once. Sample: blood. These receptors all stem from a woman aged 80 or over in good health.

The chain has TRBV29-1 and TRBJ1-5, with D unclear. The V end was cut by 4 bases, the J end by 3 bases, with 7 bases between. Germline CDR1 and CDR2: SQVTM and ANQGSEA. The CDR3 spans 12 residues. As DNA, the CDR3 is TGCAGCGTTGGGGCCATCAATCAGCCCCAGCATTTT. Translated: CSVGAINQPQHF.

This clonotype was picked up many times. The V and J genes are TRBV5-1 and TRBJ1-2, with 7 positions matching TRBD1. J gave up 10 bases and V 4 bases, and 16 bases lay outside the gene matches. CDR1 and CDR2 from the germline V gene are SGHRS and YFSETQ. The CDR3 is 15 residues long. The CDR3 sequence is CASSPSTGHVPDYTF. The CDR3 DNA is TGCGCCAGCAGCCCCTCGACAGGGCACGTGCCTGACTACACCTTC.

This clonotype was observed at least ten times. The genes are TRBV5-6 and TRBJ2-7; TRBD1 agrees at 11 bases. The CDR3 contains 15 residues. Trimming took 5 bases from V and 5 from J; bases not matched to a gene: 9. Germline V CDR1 and CDR2: SGHDT, YYEEEE. The CDR3 coding sequence is TGTGCCAGCAGGGCCCCGGGACAGGGGGGGGACGAGCAGTACTTC. Protein product: CASRAPGQGGDEQYF.

This clonotype was observed a handful of times. Just one base apart from a much larger clone, this may be a read error. The chain uses TRBV5-1 and TRBJ2-7, with D unclear. CDR3 length: 14 amino acids. Germline lookup yields CDR1 SGHRS and CDR2 YFSETQ. V lost 1 base and J 3 bases, leaving 11 bases between the germline ends. The CDR3: CASSLNIIYYEQYF. In nucleotides, the CDR3 is TGCGCCAGCAGCTTGAACATCATCTACTACGAGCAGTACTTC.

About this clonotype itself: It may be a read error: a sequence one base away is much more abundant. The rearrangement joins TRBV4-1 to TRBJ1-2; D is perhaps TRBD1 (5 bases). Germline V gene lookup returns CDR1 MGHRA and CDR2 YSYEKL. This CDR3 has 16 residues. V was shortened by 3 bases and J by 2 bases, with 16 bases between the two germline ends. For the CDR3, the DNA is TGCGCCAGCAGCCACGGGCCGCTGCGGGGGAACTATGGCTACACCTTC. It translates to CASSHGPLRGNYGYTF.

This clonotype occurred many times. Written as DNA, the CDR3 is TGTGCCAGCAGCCCGGACTCAGGGGTGCGGCAGCCCCAGCATTTT. This codes for CASSPDSGVRQPQHF. The rearrangement uses TRBV5-5 and TRBJ1-5; possible D gene TRBD1, 6 bases. Germline V CDR1 and CDR2: SGHKS, YYEKEE (reference sequence). The CDR3 totals 15 residues. The V gene lost 4 bases and the J gene lost 7 bases, with 18 bases spanning the gap.

This clonotype came up many times. V is TRBV7-2 and J is TRBJ1-5; no definite D call. The CDR3 runs to 13 residues. Germline assignment: CDR1 SGHTA and CDR2 FQGNSA. Trimming pared 2 bases from V and 7 bases from J, leaving 9 bases between. The CDR3 loop is CASSLSIRQPQHF. CDR3 sequence (DNA): TGTGCCAGCAGCTTATCCATTCGGCAGCCCCAGCATTTT.